This T cell receptor (beta chain) was sequenced in a study of somatic mutations in cytotoxic T cells in rheumatoid arthritis. Broader study findings: The largest CD8+ clone made up over 20% of CD8+ cells in about an eighth of the 65 patients.

For this clone: Its antigen is as yet unknown.

Clones were sequenced by immunoSEQ multiplex PCR, and TCRdb holds only the in-frame ones, with some missing. The sample lists about 19,000 clones; 85% were seen once. Sequenced input: CD8+ T cells sorted from blood. This clonotype was sampled from a woman aged 40 to 49 with rheumatoid arthritis.

DNA for the CDR3: TGTGCCAGCAGCCTAGAAGGGGAGGCGTTCTTC. It codes for CASSLEGEAFF. The chain has TRBV4-2 and TRBJ2-1, with D possibly being TRBD2 (6 bases). CDR1 and CDR2 from the germline V gene are LGHNA and YNFKEQ. Trimming shortened V by 4 bases and J by 15 bases, and 13 bases separated the two germline ends. CDR3 size: 11 residues.